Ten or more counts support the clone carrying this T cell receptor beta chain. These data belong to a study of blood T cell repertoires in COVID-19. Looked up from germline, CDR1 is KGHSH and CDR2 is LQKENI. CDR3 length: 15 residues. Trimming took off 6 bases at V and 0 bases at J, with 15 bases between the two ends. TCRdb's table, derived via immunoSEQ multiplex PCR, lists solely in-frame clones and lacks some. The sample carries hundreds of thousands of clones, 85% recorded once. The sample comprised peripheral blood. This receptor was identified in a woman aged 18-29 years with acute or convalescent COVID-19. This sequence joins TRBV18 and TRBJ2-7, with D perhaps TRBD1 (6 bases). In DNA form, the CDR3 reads TGTGCCAGCTCCCCGACAGGAAAGAGCTCCTACGAGCAGTACTTC. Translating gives CASSPTGKSSYEQYF.